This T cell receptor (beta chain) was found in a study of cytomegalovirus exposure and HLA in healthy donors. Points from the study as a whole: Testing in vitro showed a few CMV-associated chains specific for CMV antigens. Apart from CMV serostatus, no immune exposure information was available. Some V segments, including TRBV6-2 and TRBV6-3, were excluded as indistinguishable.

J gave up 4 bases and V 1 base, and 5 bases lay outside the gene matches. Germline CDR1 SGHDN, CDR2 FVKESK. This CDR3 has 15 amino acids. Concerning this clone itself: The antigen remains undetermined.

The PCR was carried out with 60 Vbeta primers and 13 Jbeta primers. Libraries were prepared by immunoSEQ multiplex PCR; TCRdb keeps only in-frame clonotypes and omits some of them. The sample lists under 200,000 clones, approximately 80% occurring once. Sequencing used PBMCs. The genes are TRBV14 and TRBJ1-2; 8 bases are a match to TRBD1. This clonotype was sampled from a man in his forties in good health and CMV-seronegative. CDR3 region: CASSQGGGQVYGYTF. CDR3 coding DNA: TGTGCCAGCAGCCAAGGTGGGGGACAGGTCTATGGCTACACCTTC. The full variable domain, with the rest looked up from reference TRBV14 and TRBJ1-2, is EAGVTQFPSHSVIEKGQTVTLRCDPISGHDNLYWYRRVMGKEIKFLLHFVKESKQDESGMPNNRFLAERTGGTYSTLKVQPAELEDSGVYFCASSQGGGQVYGYTFGSGTRLTVV.